This entry describes one T cell receptor (beta chain). This CDR3 has 13 amino acids. With 0 bases removed from V and 3 bases from J, the gap between germline ends came to 8 bases. CDR1 is GTSNPN and CDR2 is SVGIG in the germline V gene (reference sequence). The data derive from a study of control samples from healthy donors and cancer patients. Measured with immunoSEQ multiplex PCR; TCRdb has only the in-frame clones, and not every one. This sample has 95,000 to 150,000 clones, with around 94% found just once. The chain combines TRBV30 with TRBJ1-1; D remains ambiguous. The receptor's source is an elderly man with head and neck cancer. The sequenced sample consisted of PBMCs. CDR3 in DNA: TGTGCCTGGAGTGTTGGGGAATACACTGAAGCTTTCTTT. Its protein is CAWSVGEYTEAFF. The full variable domain, rest sourced from reference TRBV30 and TRBJ1-1, is SQTIHQWPATLVQPVGSPLSLECTVEGTSNPNLYWYRQAAGRGLQLLFYSVGIGQISSEVPQNLSASRPQDRQFILSSKKLLLSDSGFYLCAWSVGEYTEAFFGQGTRLTVV.